This T cell receptor beta chain was captured in a study of shared clonotypes between healthy human individuals. Notes on the study in general: Clonotype sharing levels among donors were expected to vary with sequencing depth. Few donors limited the genetic and exposure-history diversity represented.

This clone was recorded a few times. Its target is unknown. Terminally differentiated effector memory CD45RA+ cells were excluded by CCR7 positive selection of CD45RO-negative cells. All donors qualified as healthy HIV-negative adults and had experienced no recent acute infections or vaccinations. This CDR3 has 14 amino acids. Per germline, CDR1 SEHNR and CDR2 FQNEAQ (reference sequence). The ends were cut back, 5 bases at V and 4 bases at J, with 11 bases in the middle. This table comes from immunoSEQ multiplex PCR, and its TCRdb copy is limited to in-frame clones, with some not included. The repertoire holds hundreds of thousands of clones, with approximately 96% as singletons.

Sequenced input: naive CD8+ T cells sorted from blood. V usage is TRBV7-9 and J usage is TRBJ2-2, with unresolved D. The clonotype originates from a woman in her 30s in good health. CDR3 bases: TGTGCCAGCAGCCCCGTATTCCGCACCGGGGAGCTGTTTTTT. Translation gives CASSPVFRTGELFF.